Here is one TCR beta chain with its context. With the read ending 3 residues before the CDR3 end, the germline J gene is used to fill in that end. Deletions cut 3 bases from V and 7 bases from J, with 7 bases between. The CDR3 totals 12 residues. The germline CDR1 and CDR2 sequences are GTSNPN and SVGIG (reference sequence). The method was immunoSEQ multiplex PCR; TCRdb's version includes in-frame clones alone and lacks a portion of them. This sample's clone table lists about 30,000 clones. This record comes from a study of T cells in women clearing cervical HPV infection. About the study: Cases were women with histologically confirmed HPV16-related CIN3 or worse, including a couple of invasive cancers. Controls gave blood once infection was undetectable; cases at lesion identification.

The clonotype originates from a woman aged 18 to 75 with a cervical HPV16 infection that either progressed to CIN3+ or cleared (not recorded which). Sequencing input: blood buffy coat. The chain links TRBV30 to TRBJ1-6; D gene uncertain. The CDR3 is CAWRNMNSPLHF. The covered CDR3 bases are TGTGCCTGGAGAAACATGAATTCACCC.